Following are 15 T cell receptor beta chains from one sample sequenced in a study of PD-1 blockade in classical Hodgkin lymphoma. The table came from immunoSEQ multiplex PCR; TCRdb's copy has only in-frame clones and leaves some out. The sample lists some 17,000 clones, roughly 75% occurring once. This sample's time point: cycle 4 day 1 (C4D1), after less than 7 weeks of nivolumab. All patients experienced relapse after autologous stem cell transplantation, and brentuximab vedotin exposure was variable. Investigators isolated CD4+ T cells from thawed PBMCs through magnetic negative selection. The specimen comprised CD4+ T cells from blood, sampled before the fourth cycle of nivolumab. The receptors here all came from a human donor with classical Hodgkin lymphoma.

This clone was recorded a few times. The chain carries TRBV9 and TRBJ2-1; 9 bases fit TRBD2. The CDR3 contains 19 residues. J lost 0 bases, V lost 3 bases, and 13 bases had no gene match. The germline gives CDR1 SGDLS, CDR2 YYNGEE. The CDR3 nucleotides are TGTGCCAGCAGCGCGACGATACTAGCGGGTCTGAGCTCCTACAATGAGCAGTTCTTC. Protein product: CASSATILAGLSSYNEQFF.

This chain links TRBV29-1 with TRBJ2-3, with 7 bases fitting TRBD1. Germline CDR1 is SQVTM and CDR2 is ANQGSEA. This CDR3 contains 11 residues. The trim removed 3 bases at V and 11 bases at J, leaving 5 bases unmatched. DNA of the CDR3: TGCAGCGTTGAGGGCGGACAGGAGCAGTATTTT. Encoded protein: CSVEGGQEQYF.

The rearrangement links TRBV7-9 to TRBJ1-3; D unclear. The ends were cut back, 3 bases at V and 4 bases at J, with 10 bases in the middle. CDR3 size: 14 residues. CDR1 is SEHNR, CDR2 FQNEAQ, per germline (reference sequence). CDR3 region: CASSFRTRGNTIYF. The CDR3 DNA reads as TGTGCCAGCAGCTTTCGGACCCGAGGAAACACCATATATTTT.

The gene calls are TRBV28 and TRBJ1-2, with 10 nucleotides matching TRBD1. The CDR3 contains 18 residues. Germline assignment: CDR1 MDHEN and CDR2 SYDVKM. With V trimmed by 6 bases and J by 2 bases, 15 bases remained unmatched. The CDR3 bases are TGTGCCAGCAGCGGTTGGGACCGGGACAGGGGTTTCAACTATGGCTACACCTTC. Translation gives CASSGWDRDRGFNYGYTF.

The chain is built from TRBV6-6 and TRBJ1-3; D is perhaps TRBD1 (5 bases). The germline CDR1 and CDR2 sequences are MNHNY and SVGAGI (reference sequence). There are 15 residues in the CDR3. Trimming cost V 5 bases and J 2 bases, with 13 bases left between them. CDR3 nucleotide sequence: TGTGCCAGCAGTGGGTGGGGGTTAGCTGGAAACACCATATATTTT. It encodes CASSGWGLAGNTIYF.

V is TRBV11-2 and J is TRBJ2-1; D tentatively reads TRBD1 or TRBD2 (6 bases each). Per germline, CDR1 SGHAT and CDR2 FQNNGV. V lost 5 bases to trimming and J lost 9 bases, with 29 bases between them. CDR3 length: 18 residues. In DNA, the CDR3 is TGTGCCAGCAGCCCGAAACCCCGGGGGCTAGTGGTGTTTAGTGAGCAGTTCTTC. Translation: CASSPKPRGLVVFSEQFF.

The chain employs TRBV7-9 and TRBJ2-5; D possibly uses TRBD1 or TRBD2 (5 bases each). Germline loops: CDR1 SEHNR, CDR2 FQNEAQ (reference sequence). The ends were cut back, 4 bases at V and 0 bases at J, with 9 bases in the middle. The CDR3 has 14 amino acids. CDR3 protein: CASSSRDHQETQYF. The CDR3 nucleotides are TGTGCCAGCAGCTCCCGGGACCACCAAGAGACCCAGTACTTC.

The CDR3 loop is CASSLATGGRSYEQYF. DNA of the CDR3: TGCGCCAGCAGCTTGGCGACAGGGGGACGCTCCTACGAGCAGTACTTC. The chain links TRBV5-1 to TRBJ2-7, with 9 bases lining up with TRBD1. This CDR3 has 16 amino acids. CDR1 and CDR2 from the germline V gene are SGHRS and YFSETQ. V shed 0 bases and J 0 bases; nucleotides not matched to a gene: 4.

This clone has a single count. V is TRBV28 and J is TRBJ1-1; 8 positions agree with TRBD1. Germline-derived CDR1 and CDR2 are MDHEN and SYDVKM. V trimming: 3 bases; J trimming: 4 bases; junction bases outside the gene matches: 7. The CDR3 sequence is 15 residues long. CDR3 protein: CASSFDRGAFTEAFF. CDR3 bases: TGTGCCAGCAGTTTTGACAGGGGAGCGTTCACTGAAGCTTTCTTT. Combining the CDR3 with reference TRBV28 and TRBJ1-1 gives the whole variable domain DVKVTQSSRYLVKRTGEKVFLECVQDMDHENMFWYRQDPGLGLRLIYFSYDVKMKEKGDIPEGYSVSREKKERFSLILESASTNQTSMYLCASSFDRGAFTEAFFGQGTRLTVV.

The gene calls are TRBV7-2 and TRBJ2-7; 7 bases are shared with TRBD1. The CDR3 runs to 13 residues. Losses at the gene ends were 1 base for V and 6 bases for J; bases not matched to a gene: 3. Germline loops: CDR1 SGHTA, CDR2 FQGNSA. The CDR3 DNA reads as TGTGCCAGCAGCTTAGGAGGGGGCCCCGAGCAGTACTTC. It yields the protein CASSLGGGPEQYF.

As DNA, the CDR3 is TGTGCCAGCAGCCTCCGGACAGGGGTCACCGGGGAGCTGTTTTTT. This translates into CASSLRTGVTGELFF. This chain links TRBV11-2 with TRBJ2-2; 9 bases are shared with TRBD1. After removal of 5 bases from V and 4 bases from J, the junction contained 5 bases not matched to a gene. Germline loops: CDR1 SGHAT, CDR2 FQNNGV. This CDR3 comprises 15 residues.

This chain connects TRBV5-6 to TRBJ2-7; 8 bases line up with TRBD2. The CDR3 totals 15 residues. The germline V gene encodes CDR1 SGHDT and CDR2 YYEEEE. Unmatched junction bases numbered 11, after V lost 3 bases and J lost 6 bases. CDR3 nucleotides: TGTGCCAGCAGCTCAAGCGGGAGAACCCTTGGCGAGCAGTACTTC. Its translation: CASSSSGRTLGEQYF.

This clone was picked up one time. The chain recombines TRBV11-3 with TRBJ2-2; 7 bases are shared with TRBD1. The V gene end was trimmed by 0 bases and the J gene end by 2 bases; junction bases not matched to a gene: 9. CDR1 and CDR2 from the germline V gene are SGHNT and YENEEA. The CDR3 has 18 residues. CDR3 sequence reads: CASSLDLWGQKNTGELFF. The CDR3 bases are TGTGCCAGCAGCTTAGATCTGTGGGGACAGAAAAACACCGGGGAGCTGTTTTTT.

This clone was detected once. This chain connects TRBV19 to TRBJ2-6, with D perhaps matching TRBD2 (5 bases). This CDR3 contains 13 residues. Germline V gene lookup returns CDR1 LNHDA and CDR2 SQIVND (reference sequence). V lost 8 bases to trimming and J lost 0 bases, with 5 bases between them. The CDR3 sequence is CASGLSGANVLTF. The CDR3 DNA follows: TGTGCCAGTGGACTCTCTGGGGCCAACGTCCTGACTTTC.

The CDR3 sequence: CASSIFRSLVGADEQFF. CDR3 nucleotide sequence: TGTGCCAGTAGTATTTTTCGATCCCTGGTTGGGGCTGATGAGCAGTTCTTC. V is TRBV19 and J is TRBJ2-1; D might be TRBD1 (5 bases). The germline V and J ends were trimmed by 3 bases and 8 bases, with 23 bases remaining between them. The CDR3 spans 17 residues. CDR1 and CDR2 from the germline V gene are LNHDA and SQIVND (reference sequence).